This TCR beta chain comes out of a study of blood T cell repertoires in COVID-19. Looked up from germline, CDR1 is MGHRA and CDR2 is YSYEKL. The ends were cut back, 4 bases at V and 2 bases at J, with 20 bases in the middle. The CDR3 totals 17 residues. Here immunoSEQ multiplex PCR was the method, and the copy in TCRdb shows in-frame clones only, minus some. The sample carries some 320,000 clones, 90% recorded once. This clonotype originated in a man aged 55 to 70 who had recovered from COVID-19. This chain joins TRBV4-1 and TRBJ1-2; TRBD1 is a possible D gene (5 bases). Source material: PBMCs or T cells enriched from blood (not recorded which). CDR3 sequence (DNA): TGCGCCAGCAGCCTTCTGTCCGGGACGGGAGTAAACTATGGCTACACCTTC. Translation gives CASSLLSGTGVNYGYTF.